This T cell receptor beta chain originates from a study of T cell repertoires in cytomegalovirus infection. Looking at the study overall: It was recently identified HLA-C-restricted and well-studied HLA-B-restricted CMV epitopes that the study used. Indications of both CMV infection and matching HLA type were provided by public TCR beta signatures.

TCRdb fed the reads into MiXCR, producing one record per CDR3 protein. The data show around 200,000 distinct CDR3 sequences, with around two fifths seen just once and 55% to 60% held by the top ten. As to this clonotype: As yet, its antigen is unknown.

Study-wide results and caveats: There were HLA-C-restricted CMV-specific TCR beta clonotypes dominating the ex vivo response. Accumulated public TCR beta family frequency recognized individuals carrying CMV together with the relevant HLA.

Looked up from germline, CDR1 is SEHNR and CDR2 is FQNEAQ (reference sequence). The CDR3 has 16 residues. Trimming at V came to 2 bases and at J to 7 bases, leaving 10 bases not matched to a gene. The TCR sequence derives from a human donor in good health (CMV status not recorded). Some clones in this sample may be carry-over from other donors' samples. Source: CD8+ T cells from cultured PBMCs, taken from culture after CMV antigen stimulation. The genes are TRBV7-9 and TRBJ2-1, with 8 positions matching TRBD2. In nucleotides, the CDR3 is TGTGCCAGCAGCTTATTTGGAGCGGGAGTGTCAAATGAGCAGTTCTTC. Residues: CASSLFGAGVSNEQFF.